This T cell receptor beta chain was captured by sequencing in a study of T cell clonality in common variable immunodeficiency. Findings and caveats of the study: TCRbeta clonality was increased in CVID versus healthy controls.

This clone was detected ten times or more. The antigen is unknown. With the read ending 3 residues before the CDR3 end, the germline J gene is used to fill in that end. Heparinized whole blood, roughly 5 to 8.5 ml, came from each donor. The CDR3 loop spans 13 amino acids. V was pared by 4 bases and J by 8 bases, with 2 bases of the junction left unmatched. The germline V gene has CDR1 SGHAT and CDR2 FQNNGV. TCRdb keeps only in-frame clones here, not all; method: immunoSEQ multiplex PCR. Listed here are 60,000 to 75,000 clones without any singletons, the top ten holding 1.5% to 2%. The chain couples TRBV11-2 to TRBJ1-3; 10 bases are shared with TRBD1. Sequencing was carried out using peripheral blood mononuclear cells. This TCR came from a person between 18 and 75 years old in good health. The CDR3 DNA, read in part, is TGTGCCAGCAGCTCCGGACAGGGGGACACC. This sequence encodes CASSSGQGDT. The entire CDR3 reads CASSSGQGDTIYF.